This TCR beta chain was retrieved from a study of blood T cell repertoires in COVID-19. Overall study context: Sites across the United States, Italy and Spain contributed samples from acute and convalescent COVID-19.

In terms of age and location, participants ranged from about 18 to 100 years and lived in roughly 22 US areas. Which cohort a participant joined came from the clinical history participants gave. Recovery meant two consecutive negative NP/OP PCR tests, professional clearance, or resolved symptoms. Libraries were prepared by immunoSEQ multiplex PCR; TCRdb keeps only in-frame clonotypes and omits some of them. Here the sample spans more than 300,000 clones, 70% to 90% being singletons. This CDR3 is 15 amino acids long. The junction had 5 bases not matched to a gene; V was cut back by 4 bases and J by 3 bases. Germline V CDR1 and CDR2: SGHTS, YDEGEE.

The chain combines TRBV5-8 with TRBJ1-1; TRBD1 aligns across 11 bases. The clonotype originates from a woman between 18 and 29 years old who had recovered from COVID-19. Source material: PBMCs or T cells enriched from blood (not recorded which). CDR3 bases: TGTGCCAGCAGCCATAGGACAGGGGGCTACACTGAAGCTTTCTTT. Protein: CASSHRTGGYTEAFF.